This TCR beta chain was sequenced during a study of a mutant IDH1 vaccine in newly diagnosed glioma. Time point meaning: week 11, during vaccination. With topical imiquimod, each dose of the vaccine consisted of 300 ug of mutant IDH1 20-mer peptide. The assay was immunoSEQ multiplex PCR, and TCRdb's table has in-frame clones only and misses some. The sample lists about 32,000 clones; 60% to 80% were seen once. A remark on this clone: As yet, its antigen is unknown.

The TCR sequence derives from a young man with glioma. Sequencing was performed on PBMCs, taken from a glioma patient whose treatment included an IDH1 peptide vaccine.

The CDR3 DNA is TGTGCCAGCAGCTTAGCTCGGCTAACGGACACTGAAGCTTTCTTT. It codes for CASSLARLTDTEAFF. The chain couples TRBV7-2 to TRBJ1-1; D uncertain. V shed 0 bases and J shed 3 bases, with 11 bases lying between them. The length of the CDR3 is 15 residues. The germline V gene encodes CDR1 SGHTA and CDR2 FQGNSA. The whole variable domain, remainder taken from reference TRBV7-2 and TRBJ1-1, is GAGVSQSPSNKVTEKGKDVELRCDPISGHTALYWYRQSLGQGLEFLIYFQGNSAPDKSGLPSDRFSAERTGGSVSTLTIQRTQQEDSAVYLCASSLARLTDTEAFFGQGTRLTVV.